This record concerns one TCR beta chain sequence. What it binds is not known. Collection of blood occurred at baseline, at cycle 4 day 1, and at cycle 7 day 1. The assay was immunoSEQ multiplex PCR, and TCRdb's table has in-frame clones only and misses some. Of 55,000 to 60,000 clones in the sample, 85% were seen once. The data stem from a study of OX40 agonist ivuxolimab in advanced cancers. Study context: An anti-OX40 (CD134) antibody with agonistic activity, ivuxolimab, was administered to patients.

This CDR3 contains 17 residues. Germline values: CDR1 KGHSH, CDR2 LQKENI. V lost 4 bases to trimming and J lost 0 bases; unmatched junction nucleotides: 6. General study points: Relative to CD4+ cells, CD8+ T cells on average had more expanded clones. Some nonresponders likewise displayed low normalized T-cell clonal expansion.

This sequence joins TRBV18 and TRBJ2-2; 9 bases are shared with TRBD2. The receptor was isolated from an adult with an advanced solid tumor such as melanoma, head and neck, liver or kidney cancer. Sequenced material: CD4+ or CD8+ T cells sorted from blood, taken in a trial of the OX40 agonist ivuxolimab. CDR3 amino acids: CASSQRSGGTNTGELFF. The CDR3 region has the DNA TGTGCCAGCTCACAAAGAAGCGGGGGGACGAACACCGGGGAGCTGTTTTTT.